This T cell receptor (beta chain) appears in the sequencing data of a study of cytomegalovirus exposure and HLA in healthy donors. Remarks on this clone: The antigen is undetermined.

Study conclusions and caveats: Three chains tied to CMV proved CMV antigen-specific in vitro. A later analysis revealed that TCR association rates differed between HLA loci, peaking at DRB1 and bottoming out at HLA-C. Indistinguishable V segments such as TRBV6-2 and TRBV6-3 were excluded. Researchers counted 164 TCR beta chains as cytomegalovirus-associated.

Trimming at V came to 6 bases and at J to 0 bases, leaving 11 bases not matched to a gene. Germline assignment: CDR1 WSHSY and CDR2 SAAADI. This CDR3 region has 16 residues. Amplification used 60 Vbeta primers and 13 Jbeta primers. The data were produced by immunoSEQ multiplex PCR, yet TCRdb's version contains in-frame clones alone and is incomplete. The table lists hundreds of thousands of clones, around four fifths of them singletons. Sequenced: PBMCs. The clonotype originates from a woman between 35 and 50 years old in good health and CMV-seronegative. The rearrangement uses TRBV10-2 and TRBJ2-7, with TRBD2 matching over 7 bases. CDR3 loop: CASREDWRGTSYEQYF. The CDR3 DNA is TGCGCCAGCAGGGAGGACTGGCGGGGGACCTCCTACGAGCAGTACTTC.